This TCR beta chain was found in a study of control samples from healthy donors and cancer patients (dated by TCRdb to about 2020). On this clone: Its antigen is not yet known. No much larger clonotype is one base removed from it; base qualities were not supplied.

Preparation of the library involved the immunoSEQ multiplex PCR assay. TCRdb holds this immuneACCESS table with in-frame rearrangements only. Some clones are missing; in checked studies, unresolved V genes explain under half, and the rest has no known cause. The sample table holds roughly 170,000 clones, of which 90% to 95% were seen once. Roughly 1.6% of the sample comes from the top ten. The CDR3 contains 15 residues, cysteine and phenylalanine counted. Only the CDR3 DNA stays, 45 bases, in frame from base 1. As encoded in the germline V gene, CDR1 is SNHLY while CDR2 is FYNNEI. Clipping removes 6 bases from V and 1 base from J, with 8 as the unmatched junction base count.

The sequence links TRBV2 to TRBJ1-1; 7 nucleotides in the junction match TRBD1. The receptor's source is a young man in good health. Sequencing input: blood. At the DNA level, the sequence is TGTGCCAGCAGCTTACAGGGGACCCAGAACACTGAAGCTTTCTTT. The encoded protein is CASSLQGTQNTEAFF.